This T cell receptor (beta chain) was profiled in a study of blood T cell repertoires in COVID-19. Study at large: Samples of COVID-19 (acute and convalescent) were obtained from the United States, Italy and Spain. PBMCs, B-cell-depleted T cells, or T cells were the source of the cDNA or gDNA that made up the material.

There are 16 residues in the CDR3. Germline values: CDR1 MGHRA, CDR2 YSYEKL. V was shortened by 4 bases and J by 0 bases, with 13 bases between the two germline ends. Original handling: Reference gene primers were amplified, and this amplification served to estimate nucleated cell counts. The table came from immunoSEQ multiplex PCR; TCRdb's copy has only in-frame clones and leaves some out. The V and J calls and clone size are taken from that table; D and trimming were inferred from the DNA. The table shows over 55,000 clones, with around 82% occurring only once. The chain uses TRBV4-1 and TRBJ1-5, with D uncertain. Sequenced input: peripheral blood. This TCR came from a man in his fifties or sixties with active COVID-19. This CDR3 reads CASSLRDDDSNQPQHF. The CDR3 nucleotides read TGCGCCAGCAGCCTTCGGGATGATGATAGCAATCAGCCCCAGCATTTT.